This TCR beta chain stems from a study of post-analysis software for immune sequencing data. Notes on the study in general: Controls showed lower frequencies than patients for roughly five TRBV segments, and TRBV5-6, TRBV5-1 and TRBV20-1 were among these. F-measure co-clustering was strong for batch-matched samples.

Sequencing libraries made from TCR beta cDNA carried unique molecular identifiers. Each CDR3 protein gets one entry after TCRdb re-called the PCR reads with MiXCR. The top ten hold approximately 10% of the sample, which has hundreds of thousands of distinct CDR3 sequences, around 64% seen once. Trimming left V 2 bases short and J 1 base short, with 11 bases between. From germline, CDR1 is DFQATT and CDR2 SNEGSKA (reference sequence). CDR3 length equals 14 residues. To note about this clonotype: No antigen is known for it.

The sequenced sample consisted of blood. The source of this sequence is a girl aged 2-9 years with multiple sclerosis. The rearrangement links TRBV20-1 to TRBJ1-1; D not certain. This CDR3 is CSARKPGSNTEAFF. The CDR3 DNA is TGCAGTGCTAGAAAGCCGGGGTCGAACACTGAAGCTTTCTTT.